Sequencing of this T cell receptor (beta chain) was carried out in a study of monozygotic twins with inflammatory bowel disease. The length of the CDR3 is 15 residues. The germline V gene encodes CDR1 SGHRS and CDR2 YFSETQ. One entry per CDR3 protein, without DNA, is what TCRdb gives after re-calling the 5' RACE reads. This sample contains approximately 400,000 distinct CDR3 sequences. The chain employs TRBV5-1 and TRBJ2-3; the D call from TCRdb, TRBD1, cannot be confirmed without DNA. The TCR was taken from a human donor with ulcerative colitis or Crohn's disease, or a healthy co-twin of an affected twin (not recorded which). The sequenced sample was blood. CDR3 amino acids: CASSPEGGATDTQYF.